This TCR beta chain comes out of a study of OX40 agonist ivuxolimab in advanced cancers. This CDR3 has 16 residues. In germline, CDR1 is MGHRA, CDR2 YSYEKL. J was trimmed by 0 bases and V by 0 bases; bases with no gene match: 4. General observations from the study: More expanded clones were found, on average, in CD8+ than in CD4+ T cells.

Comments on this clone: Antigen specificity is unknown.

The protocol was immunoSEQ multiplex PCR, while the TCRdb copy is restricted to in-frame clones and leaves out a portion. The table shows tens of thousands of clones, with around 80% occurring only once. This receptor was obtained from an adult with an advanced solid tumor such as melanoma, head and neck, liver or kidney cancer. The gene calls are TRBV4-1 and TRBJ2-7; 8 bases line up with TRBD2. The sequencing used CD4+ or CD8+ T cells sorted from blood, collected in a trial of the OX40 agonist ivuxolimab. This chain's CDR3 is CASSQDGSGGSYEQYF. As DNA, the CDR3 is TGCGCCAGCAGCCAAGATGGGAGCGGGGGCTCCTACGAGCAGTACTTC.